This T cell receptor beta chain was recovered during a study of vaccination and CD4 T cells after COVID-19. Notes on the study in general: The median number of SARS-CoV-2-reactive clonotypes increased from roughly 22 to 38, a change that did not reach significance. Within the convalescent patients, a median roughly 87% of the SARS-CoV-2-reactive clones were ones that appeared only post-vaccination. Convalescent patients studied were relatively few, and early post-infection timepoints were absent.

V was pared by 5 bases and J by 6 bases, with 6 bases of the junction left unmatched. The CDR3 is 13 amino acids. CDR1 and CDR2 from the germline V gene are MNHEY and SMNVEV (reference sequence). The Oncomine TCR Beta short-read assay sequenced DNA from cultured CD4+ T cells. TCRdb passed the PCR reads through MiXCR, listing each CDR3 protein once. The table records over 12,000 distinct CDR3 sequences, around 64% of them present only once. Treatment meaning: roughly nine-day PBMC culture with coronavirus spike peptide pools or control peptides (ViraFEST assay). Researchers grew the cells for roughly ten days and then pulled out CD4+ T cells by negative selection. Details on this clonotype: The antigen is undetermined.

The sequencing sample was made of CD4+ T cells from blood, cultured in vitro. The sequence was collected from a human donor who had recovered from COVID-19. The chain carries TRBV27 and TRBJ1-2; 7 bases are a match to TRBD1. This CDR3 is CASSQDRVDGYTF. Written as DNA, the CDR3 is TGTGCCAGCAGTCAAGACAGGGTCGATGGCTACACCTTC.